Given below is one T cell receptor beta chain in context. What it recognizes is unknown. The CDR3 runs 13 residues. V lost 0 bases to trimming and J lost 4 bases, with 7 bases between them. CDR1 SGHNT and CDR2 YYREEE come from the germline V gene (reference sequence). Some clones are missing from TCRdb's copy, which holds only in-frame ones; the method was immunoSEQ multiplex PCR. The sample lists around 200,000 clones; 85% to 95% were seen once. The data stem from a study of T cell responses to AZD1222 COVID-19 vaccine. Study-wide results and caveats: Sampling captured repertoires only after the peak T cell response. Of spike-specific TCRs, nearly half reportedly target regions left unmutated in variants.

The TCR comes from an adult who received the AZD1222 COVID-19 vaccine. The V gene is TRBV5-4, the J gene TRBJ1-2, with D perhaps TRBD1 (5 bases). This specimen was peripheral blood, taken 28 days after the second AZD1222 dose. The CDR3 loop is CASSLGTPYGYTF. CDR3 sequence (DNA): TGTGCCAGCAGCTTGGGGACACCCTATGGCTACACCTTC.